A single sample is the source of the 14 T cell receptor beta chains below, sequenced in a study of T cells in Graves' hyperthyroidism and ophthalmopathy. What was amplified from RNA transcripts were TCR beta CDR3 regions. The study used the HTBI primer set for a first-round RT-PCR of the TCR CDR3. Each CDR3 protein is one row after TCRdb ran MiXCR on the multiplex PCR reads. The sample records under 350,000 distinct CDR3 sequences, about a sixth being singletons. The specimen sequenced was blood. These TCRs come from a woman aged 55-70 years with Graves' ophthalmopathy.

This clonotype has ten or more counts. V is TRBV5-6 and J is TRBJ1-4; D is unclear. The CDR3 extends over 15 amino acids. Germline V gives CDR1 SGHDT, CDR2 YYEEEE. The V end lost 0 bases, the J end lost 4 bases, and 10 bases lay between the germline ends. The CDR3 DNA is TGTGCCAGCAGCTTGGGGGCGCCGGTTAATGAAAAACTGTTTTTT. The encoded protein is CASSLGAPVNEKLFF.

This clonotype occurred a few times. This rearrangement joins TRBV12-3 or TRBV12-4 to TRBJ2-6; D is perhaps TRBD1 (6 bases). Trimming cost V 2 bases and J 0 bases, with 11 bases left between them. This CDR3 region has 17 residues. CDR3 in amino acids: CASSLWGRVSGANVLTF. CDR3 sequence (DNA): TGTGCCAGCAGTTTATGGGGGCGCGTCTCTGGGGCCAACGTCCTGACTTTC.

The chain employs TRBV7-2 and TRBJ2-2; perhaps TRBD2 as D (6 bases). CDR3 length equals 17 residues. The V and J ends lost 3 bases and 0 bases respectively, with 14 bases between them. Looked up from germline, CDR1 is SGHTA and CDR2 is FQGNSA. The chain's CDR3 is CASSFPLAYANTGELFF. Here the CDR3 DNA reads TGTGCCAGCAGCTTCCCTCTAGCGTACGCGAACACCGGGGAGCTGTTTTTT. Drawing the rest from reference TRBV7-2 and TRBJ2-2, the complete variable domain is GAGVSQSPSNKVTEKGKDVELRCDPISGHTALYWYRQSLGQGLEFLIYFQGNSAPDKSGLPSDRFSAERTGGSVSTLTIQRTQQEDSAVYLCASSFPLAYANTGELFFGEGSRLTVL.

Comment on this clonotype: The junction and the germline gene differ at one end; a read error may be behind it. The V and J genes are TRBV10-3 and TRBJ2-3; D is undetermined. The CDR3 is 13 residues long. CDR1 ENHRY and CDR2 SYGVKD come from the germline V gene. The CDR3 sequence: CAVSERSTDTQYF. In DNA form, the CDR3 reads TGTGCCGTCAGTGAGCGTAGCACAGATACGCAGTATTTT.

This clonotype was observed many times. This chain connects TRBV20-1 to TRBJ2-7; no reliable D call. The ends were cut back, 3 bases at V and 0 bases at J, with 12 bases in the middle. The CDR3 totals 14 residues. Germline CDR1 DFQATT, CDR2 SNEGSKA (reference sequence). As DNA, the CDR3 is TGCAGTGCTAGTAGGATACTTTCCTCCTACGAGCAGTACTTC. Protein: CSASRILSSYEQYF.

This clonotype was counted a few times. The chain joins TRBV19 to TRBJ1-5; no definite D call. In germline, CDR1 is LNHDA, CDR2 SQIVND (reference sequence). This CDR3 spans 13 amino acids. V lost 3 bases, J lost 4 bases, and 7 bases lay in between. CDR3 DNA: TGTGCCAGTAGTATCAACGCGAATCAGCCCCAGCATTTT. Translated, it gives CASSINANQPQHF. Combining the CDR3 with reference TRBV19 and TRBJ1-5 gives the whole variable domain DGGITQSPKYLFRKEGQNVTLSCEQNLNHDAMYWYRQDPGQGLRLIYYSQIVNDFQKGDIAEGYSVSREKKESFPLTVTSAQKNPTAFYLCASSINANQPQHFGDGTRLSIL.

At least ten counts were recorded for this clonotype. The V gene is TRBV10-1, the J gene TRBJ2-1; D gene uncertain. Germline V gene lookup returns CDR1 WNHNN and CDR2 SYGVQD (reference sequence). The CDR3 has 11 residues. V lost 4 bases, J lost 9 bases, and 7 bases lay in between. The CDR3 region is CASSGAGEQFF. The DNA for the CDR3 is TGCGCCAGCAGTGGCGCAGGTGAGCAGTTCTTC.

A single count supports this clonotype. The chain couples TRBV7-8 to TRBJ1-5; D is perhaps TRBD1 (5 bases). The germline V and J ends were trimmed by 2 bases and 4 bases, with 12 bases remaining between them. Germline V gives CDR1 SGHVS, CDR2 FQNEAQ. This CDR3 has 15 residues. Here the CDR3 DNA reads TGTGCCAGCAGCTTAAATGGGGCGAGGAATCAGCCCCAGCATTTT. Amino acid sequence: CASSLNGARNQPQHF.

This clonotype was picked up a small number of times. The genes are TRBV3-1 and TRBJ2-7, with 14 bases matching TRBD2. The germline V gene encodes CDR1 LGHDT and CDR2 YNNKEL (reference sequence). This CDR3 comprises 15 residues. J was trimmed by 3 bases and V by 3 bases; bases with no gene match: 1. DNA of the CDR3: TGTGCCAGCAGCCACGGGACTAGCGGGAGCTACGAGCAGTACTTC. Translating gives CASSHGTSGSYEQYF.

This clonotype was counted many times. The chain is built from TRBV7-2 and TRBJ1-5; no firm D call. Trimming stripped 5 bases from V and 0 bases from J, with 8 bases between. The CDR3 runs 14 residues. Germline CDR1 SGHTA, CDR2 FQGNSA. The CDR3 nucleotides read TGTGCCAGCAGCGGCGAATTTAGCAATCAGCCCCAGCATTTT. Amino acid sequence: CASSGEFSNQPQHF.

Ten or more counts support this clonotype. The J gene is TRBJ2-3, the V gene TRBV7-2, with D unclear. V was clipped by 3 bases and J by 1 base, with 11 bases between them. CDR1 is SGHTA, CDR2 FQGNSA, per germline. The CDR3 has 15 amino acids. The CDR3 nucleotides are TGTGCCAGCAGCTTGTGGTCGGTGGGCACAGATACGCAGTATTTT. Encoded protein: CASSLWSVGTDTQYF.

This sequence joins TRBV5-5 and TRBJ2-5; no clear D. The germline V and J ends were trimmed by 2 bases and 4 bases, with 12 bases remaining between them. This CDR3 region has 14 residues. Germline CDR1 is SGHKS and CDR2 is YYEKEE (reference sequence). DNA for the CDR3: TGTGCCAGCAGCTTCGGCCATGCAGGAGAGACCCAGTACTTC. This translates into CASSFGHAGETQYF.

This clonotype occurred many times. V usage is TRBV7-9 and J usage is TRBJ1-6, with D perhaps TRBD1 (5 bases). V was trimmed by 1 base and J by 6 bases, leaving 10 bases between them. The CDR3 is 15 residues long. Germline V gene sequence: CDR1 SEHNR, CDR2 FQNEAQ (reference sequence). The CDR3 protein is CASSLDGQGNSPLHF. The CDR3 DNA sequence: TGTGCCAGCAGCTTAGATGGGCAGGGTAATTCACCCCTCCACTTT.

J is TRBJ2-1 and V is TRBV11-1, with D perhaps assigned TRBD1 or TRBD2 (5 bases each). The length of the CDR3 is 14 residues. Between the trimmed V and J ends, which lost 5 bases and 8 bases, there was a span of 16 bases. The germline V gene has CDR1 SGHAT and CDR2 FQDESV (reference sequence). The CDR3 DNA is TGTGCCAGCAGCCAACGGACCAGAGGGGATGAGCAGTTCTTC. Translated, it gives CASSQRTRGDEQFF.